The source of this T cell receptor beta chain is a study of cytomegalovirus exposure and HLA in healthy donors (dated by TCRdb to 2016 to 2017). For the wider study: An earlier analysis of roughly 570 of the donors reported around 280 Gb of sequence data and around 100 million unique TCR beta sequences obtained from about 179 million T cells. In a later genetic analysis, genome-wide SNP genotypes for about 60% of the 666 donors were used, and that subset was treated as a discovery cohort. Class I and class II HLA loci were covered by the typing at four-digit resolution. Because of strong linkage in the cohort, a handful of DR-DQ haplotypes were treated as single units for association and clustering. Among 300 to 500 genotyped donors of the cohort, an average of approximately 240,000 unique TCR beta nucleotide sequences was sequenced per donor, of which roughly 17% were non-productive. All discovery cohort repertoires had been generated using a single sequencing platform. The study profiled the T cell repertoires of under 700 subjects by immunosequencing and related them to cytomegalovirus serostatus. Of the roughly 400 genotyped donors, roughly 76% were placed in the genetic ancestry cluster associated with self-reported Caucasian donors. High-throughput TCR immunosequencing, statistical association of individual TCRs with disease status, and machine learning were combined to predict cytomegalovirus infection status. In a later analysis, previously published TCR beta repertoires from more than 500 donors were re-analyzed and high-resolution HLA genotyping was added so that TCR occurrence patterns could be studied. The number of donors typed differed by locus, with roughly 620-630 for A, B, C, DRB1 and DQB1, roughly 550 for DQA1, under 610 for DPA1, and under 490 for DPB1. The study was designed to test whether signatures of past pathogen exposure could be identified by cataloging public T cell receptors. An earlier analysis of roughly 580 of the donors used high-throughput TCR beta sequencing to judge whether each TCR beta V gene segment behaved as functional or pseudogenic. Roughly 320 gigabases of sequencing data and 70 million to 95 million unique TCR sequences made up an early release that covered 640 HLA-typed donors. Donor age, sex, ethnicity and CMV serostatus were collected together with the repertoire data. Rather than drawing on any new phenotypic data, the later analysis identified candidate immune exposures from TCR beta sequences and the way those sequences occurred across donors. A separate validation cohort of 100 to 150 different subjects was used in addition to the roughly 670-subject first cohort. Results the study describes overall, beyond this receptor: Presence/absence analyses assumed roughly uniform sequencing depth across donors, an assumption that may not hold. A later analysis found that HLA-associated TCR beta chains were more clonally expanded and had lower generation probabilities than equally common non-associated chains. Because HLA typing was missing for some donors at each locus, association tests included only the typed subset. A later analysis found that TCR association rates varied across HLA loci, with DRB1 alleles showing the most associated TCRs and HLA-C alleles the fewest. A later genetic analysis reported fewer N-insertions in productive TCRs among donors in an Asian-associated ancestry cluster than the roughly 700-donor mean. The classifier was reported to diagnose cytomegalovirus status with high specificity and sensitivity in both the original cohort and the validation cohort. Most TCR sequences were observed very rarely across donors, whereas some public TCRs were present in many individuals. Some 15 rarely observed V segments, including chromosome 9 orphons, were excluded from the earlier analysis of approximately 500 of the donors because counts were too low. Only TCR beta chains were sequenced in this cohort, and the absence of alpha or paired-chain data limited detectable features. A further reported finding was that TCR beta sequences accurately predicted the HLA-A and HLA-B alleles for most subjects in the first cohort. The only immune exposure information available for the cohort was CMV serostatus. An earlier analysis of 587 of the donors showed that most TCR beta V segments appeared in productive rearrangements either about 87% or about 30% of the time, which broadly matched IMGT annotations. It was suggested by the authors that the approach could potentially be generalized to other disease states and immunological phenotypes. A later analysis associated about 16,000 TCR beta sequences with specific HLA alleles at a false discovery rate of 0.05. The study gave a list of under 200 TCR beta chains associated with cytomegalovirus. Linkage disequilibrium might explain the correlated functional status among segregating V segments, but an unknown experimental factor could not be ruled out. V-gene and J-gene trimming of TCR beta chains was associated with a missense DCLRE1C variant in a later genetic analysis, and the association was replicated in an independent cohort. When HLA alleles, especially DR and DQ, strongly co-occurred, attributing TCR associations to individual alleles was difficult. The sequencing pipeline was judged likely to have produced a cluster of highly shared sequence variants as a technical artifact. In a later analysis, several top co-occurrence clusters were reported to appear linked to parvovirus B19, influenza, CMV and Epstein-Barr virus. Three of the identified cytomegalovirus-associated TCR beta chains were confirmed in vitro to be specific for cytomegalovirus antigens. A later analysis found that most CMV-associated TCR beta chains appeared HLA-restricted, with HLA associations seemingly driven largely by CMV exposure.

Notes on this clone: Its antigen has not been determined. Per-nucleotide qualities are absent, and no much larger clonotype sits a single base away.

The cohort comprised fewer than 750 healthy bone marrow donors. All cohort members were sampled while nominally healthy, although unrecorded immune exposures were likely present. The donor tested CMV seronegative, placing the donor among the 350 to 400 seronegative members of the cohort. A peripheral blood sample was collected from each donor, and TCR beta sequencing was performed on peripheral blood mononuclear cells. The Qiagen DNeasy Blood Extraction Kit was used to extract genomic DNA from the blood cell samples. Receptors were amplified or captured by the immunoSEQ multiplex PCR assay. For the multiplex PCR, a mixture combining 60 forward primers for TCR Vbeta segments and 13 reverse primers for TCR Jbeta segments was used. The CDR3 region of rearranged TCR beta genes was amplified from genomic DNA by a multiplex PCR assay. Amplified TCR beta libraries were sequenced as 87-base-pair reads on the Illumina HiSeq System. The original pipeline was this. A later analysis counted about 80 million unique TCR beta chains across the 550 to 700 repertoires, and some 11 million of these chains were shared by at least two donors. Raw reads were error-corrected and collapsed into unique sequences by a nearest-neighbor algorithm in which closely related sequences were merged to remove PCR and sequencing errors. V, D and J gene segments were assigned by aligning CDR3 sequences to IMGT reference sequences. Each retained sequence needed at least a six-nucleotide match to both a V gene segment and a J gene segment. Rearrangements were called productive when the CDR3 lacked stop codons and stayed in frame with V and J; all others were non-productive. Following IMGT convention, CDR3 was defined as the stretch from the second conserved V-encoded cysteine up to the conserved J-encoded phenylalanine. The earlier analysis of 500 to 750 of the donors excluded any sequence lacking an unambiguous match to a single V gene segment. An earlier analysis of several hundred of the donors classified V segments as functional when productive rearrangements were above 56.7% and as segregating when the standard deviation between donors was above 5%. A statistical classification framework was developed to diagnose cytomegalovirus status using the catalog of TCR beta chain sequences. In a later analysis, V and J genes were assigned by comparing TCR nucleotide sequences against IMGT/GENE-DB human TR gene sequences. In a later analysis, CDR3 sequences and most-parsimonious VDJ recombination scenarios were assigned using the TCRdist pipeline. In a later analysis, every TCR beta chain was defined by the combination of its CDR3 amino acid sequence and its V-gene family, and reads without a unique V-gene family were dropped. To address suspected cross-contamination and a sequencing artifact, a later analysis removed roughly 580 highly shared, low-generation-probability nucleotide sequences. In a later analysis, a clonal expansion index was calculated for each public chain from normalized within-repertoire ranks of inferred template counts. A later analysis computed generation probabilities with a VDJ recombination model fitted to out-of-frame rearrangements, and checked the results against IGoR. In a later analysis, TCR-TCR, TCR-HLA and TCR-CMV co-occurrence was scored with hypergeometric tests, and a repertoire-size bias correction was applied to TCR pairs. A later analysis estimated false discovery rates by permuting HLA or CMV assignments 20 times. In a later analysis, co-occurring TCRs were grouped with DBSCAN, and TCRdist sequence similarity was added when clustering was performed within HLA-allele-positive subsets. Repertoires with fewer than 30,000 or more than 120,000 public chains, plus five repertoires with anomalous nucleotide sharing, were excluded from co-occurrence clustering. TCRdb limited this immuneACCESS table to in-frame rearrangements with V and J called. A share of clones is missing; checked studies link under half to unresolved V genes, and the rest is unexplained. That table is the source of V, J and clone size, and D and trimming were worked out from the DNA. The sample data list just over 200,000 clones, and 80% to 85% of these were observed just once. The ten largest clones add up to 2.7% of the sample.

The TCR sequence derives from a woman aged 40 to 49 in good health and CMV-seronegative. Input material: PBMCs.

The CDR3 protein: CASSIRGRGLETQYF. The bases are TGTGCCAGTAGTATTCGTGGCAGGGGGCTTGAGACCCAGTACTTC. Recombination connected TRBV19 to TRBJ2-5, with 8 bases matching TRBD1. The CDR3 holds 15 amino acids from the cysteine to the phenylalanine. CDR3 DNA only is kept here, 45 bases in frame from base 1. Trimming takes 3 bases off V and 5 bases off J; junction bases not matched to a gene: 8. CDR1 and CDR2, per the germline V gene (reference sequence), are LNHDA and SQIVND.